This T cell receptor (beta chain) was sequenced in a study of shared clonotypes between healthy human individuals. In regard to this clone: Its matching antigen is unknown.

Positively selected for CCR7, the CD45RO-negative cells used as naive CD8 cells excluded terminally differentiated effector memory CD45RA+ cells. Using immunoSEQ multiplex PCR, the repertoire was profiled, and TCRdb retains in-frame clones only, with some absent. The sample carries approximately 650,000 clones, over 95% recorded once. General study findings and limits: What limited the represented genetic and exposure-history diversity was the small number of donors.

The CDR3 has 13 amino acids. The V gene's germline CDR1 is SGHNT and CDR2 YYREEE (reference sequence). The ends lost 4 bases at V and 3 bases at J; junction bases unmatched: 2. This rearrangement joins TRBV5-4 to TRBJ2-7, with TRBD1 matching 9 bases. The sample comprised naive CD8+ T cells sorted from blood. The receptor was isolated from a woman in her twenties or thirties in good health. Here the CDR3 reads CASSDRGFYEQYF. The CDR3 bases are TGTGCCAGCAGCGACAGGGGGTTCTACGAGCAGTACTTC. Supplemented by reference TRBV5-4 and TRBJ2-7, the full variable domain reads ETGVTQSPTHLIKTRGQQVTLRCSSQSGHNTVSWYQQALGQGPQFIFQYYREEENGRGNFPPRFSGLQFPNYSSELNVNALELDDSALYLCASSDRGFYEQYFGPGTRLTVT.